The TCR beta chain under discussion was sequenced for a study of OX40 agonist ivuxolimab in advanced cancers. Study context: It was ivuxolimab, an agonistic anti-OX40 (CD134) antibody, that patients were treated with.

With baseline, cycle 4 day 1, and cycle 7 day 1 as timepoints, blood was sampled. This clone appeared a few times. As yet, its antigen is unknown. V was shortened by 2 bases and J by 2 bases, with 14 bases between the two germline ends. Per the germline V gene, CDR1 is SGHTA and CDR2 is FQGTGA. This CDR3 is built from 16 residues. Notes on the study in general: Which antigen the expanded peripheral T cells recognized is unknown. Certain nonresponding patients likewise had low normalized T-cell clonal expansion.

Sequenced by immunoSEQ multiplex PCR; TCRdb stores in-frame clones only, minus some. The table records 71,000 or so clones, around 81% of them present only once. Material: CD4+ or CD8+ T cells sorted from blood, obtained in a trial of the OX40 agonist ivuxolimab. This rearrangement joins TRBV7-3 to TRBJ2-3; TRBD1 might be the D (6 bases). This TCR was sampled from an adult with an advanced solid tumor such as melanoma, head and neck, liver or kidney cancer. The CDR3 nucleotides are TGTGCCAGCAGCTTAGGGCAAATGGGGGCCACAGATACGCAGTATTTT. Its translation: CASSLGQMGATDTQYF. The full variable domain, completed using reference TRBV7-3 and TRBJ2-3, is GAGVSQTPSNKVTEKGKYVELRCDPISGHTALYWYRQSLGQGPEFLIYFQGTGAADDSGLPNDRFFAVRPEGSVSTLKIQRTERGDSAVYLCASSLGQMGATDTQYFGPGTRLTVL.